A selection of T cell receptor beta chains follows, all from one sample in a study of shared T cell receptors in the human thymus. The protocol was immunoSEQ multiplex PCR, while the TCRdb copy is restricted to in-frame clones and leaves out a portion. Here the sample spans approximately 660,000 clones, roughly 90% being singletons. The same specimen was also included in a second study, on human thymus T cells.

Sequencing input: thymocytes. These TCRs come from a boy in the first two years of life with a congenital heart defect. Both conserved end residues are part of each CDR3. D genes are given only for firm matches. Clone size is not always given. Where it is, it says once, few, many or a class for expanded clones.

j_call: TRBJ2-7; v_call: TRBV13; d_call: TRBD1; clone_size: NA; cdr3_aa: CASSFGQVPLSYEQYF; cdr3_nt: TGTGCCAGCAGCTTCGGACAGGTGCCCCTCTCCTACGAGCAGTACTTC
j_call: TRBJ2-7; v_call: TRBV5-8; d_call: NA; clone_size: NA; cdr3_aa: CASSLVGTKSSYEQYF; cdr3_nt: TGTGCCAGCAGCTTGGTAGGGACAAAGAGCTCCTACGAGCAGTACTTC
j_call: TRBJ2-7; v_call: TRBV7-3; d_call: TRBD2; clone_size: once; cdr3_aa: CASSPSGGREDEQYF; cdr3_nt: TGTGCCAGCAGCCCTAGCGGCGGGAGGGAGGACGAGCAGTACTTC
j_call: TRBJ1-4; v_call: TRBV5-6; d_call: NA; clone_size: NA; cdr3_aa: CASSLGPCTNEKLFF; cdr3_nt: TGTGCCAGCAGCCTGGGGCCTTGCACTAATGAAAAACTGTTTTTT
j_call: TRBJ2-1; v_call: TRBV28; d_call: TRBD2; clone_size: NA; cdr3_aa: CASSLVAGANGNEQFF; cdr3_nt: TGTGCCAGCAGTTTAGTAGCGGGAGCTAATGGTAATGAGCAGTTCTTC
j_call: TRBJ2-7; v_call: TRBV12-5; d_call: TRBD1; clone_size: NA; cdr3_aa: CASAFLPGQGFDEQYF; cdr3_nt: TGTGCTAGTGCTTTCCTCCCGGGACAGGGGTTCGACGAGCAGTACTTC
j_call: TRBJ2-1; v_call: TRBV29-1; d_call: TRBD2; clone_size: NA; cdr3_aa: CSVGAGTSGEPAQFF; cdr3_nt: TGCAGCGTCGGGGCCGGGACTAGCGGGGAGCCCGCGCAGTTCTTC
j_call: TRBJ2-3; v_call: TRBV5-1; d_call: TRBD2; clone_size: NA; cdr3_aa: CASSSKREMADTQYF; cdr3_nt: TGCGCCAGCAGCTCAAAGCGGGAGATGGCAGATACGCAGTATTTT
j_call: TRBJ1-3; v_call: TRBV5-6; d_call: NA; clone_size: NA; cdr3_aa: CASSSVSGNTIYF; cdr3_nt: TGTGCCAGCAGCTCGGTCTCTGGAAACACCATATATTTT
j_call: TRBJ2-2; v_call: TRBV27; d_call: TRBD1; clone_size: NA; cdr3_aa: CASTPDRVRTGELFF; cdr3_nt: TGTGCCAGCACACCGGACAGGGTTAGGACCGGGGAGCTGTTTTTT
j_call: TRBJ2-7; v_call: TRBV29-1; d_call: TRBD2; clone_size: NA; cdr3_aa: CSVEDLIGGCYEQYF; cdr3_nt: TGTAGCGTTGAAGATCTTATCGGGGGGTGCTACGAGCAGTACTTC
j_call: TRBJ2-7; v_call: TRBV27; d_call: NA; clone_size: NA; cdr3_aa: CASSPPGARGCSEQYF; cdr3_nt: TGTGCCAGCAGTCCCCCCGGCGCCAGGGGCTGTAGCGAGCAGTACTTC
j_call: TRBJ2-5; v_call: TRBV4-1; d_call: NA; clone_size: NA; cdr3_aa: CASSQDQGDGLETQYF; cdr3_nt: TGCGCCAGCAGCCAAGATCAGGGTGACGGGCTAGAGACCCAGTACTTC
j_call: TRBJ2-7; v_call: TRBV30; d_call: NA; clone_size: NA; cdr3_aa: CAWGYPRPALQGSEQYF; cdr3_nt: TGTGCCTGGGGGTATCCTCGCCCCGCCTTACAGGGCTCCGAGCAGTACTTC
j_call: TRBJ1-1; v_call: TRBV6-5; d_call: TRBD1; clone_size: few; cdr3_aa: CASRTGGPGTEAFF; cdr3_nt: TGTGCCAGCAGAACAGGGGGCCCGGGCACTGAAGCTTTCTTT
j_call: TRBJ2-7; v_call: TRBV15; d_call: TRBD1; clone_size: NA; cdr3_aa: CATSRAGTDDYEQYF; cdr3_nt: TGTGCCACCAGCAGAGCAGGGACAGATGACTACGAGCAGTACTTC
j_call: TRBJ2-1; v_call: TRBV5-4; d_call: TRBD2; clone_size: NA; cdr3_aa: CASSFSTSGYYNEQFF; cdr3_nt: TGTGCCAGCAGCTTTTCGACTAGCGGCTATTACAATGAGCAGTTCTTC
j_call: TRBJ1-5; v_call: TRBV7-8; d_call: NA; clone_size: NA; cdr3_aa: CASSLARGRRNQPQHF; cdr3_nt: TGTGCCAGCAGCTTAGCGCGGGGTAGGCGCAATCAGCCCCAGCATTTT
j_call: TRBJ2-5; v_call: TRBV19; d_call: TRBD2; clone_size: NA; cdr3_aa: CASSMGLAALQETQYF; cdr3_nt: TGTGCCAGCTCCATGGGGCTAGCGGCCCTCCAAGAGACCCAGTACTTC
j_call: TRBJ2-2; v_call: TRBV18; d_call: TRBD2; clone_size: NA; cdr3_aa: CASGLAVTNTGELFF; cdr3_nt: TGTGCCAGTGGACTAGCGGTTACGAACACCGGGGAGCTGTTTTTT
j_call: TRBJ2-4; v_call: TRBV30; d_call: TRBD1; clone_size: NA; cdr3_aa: CAWSAGGSDPIAKNIQYF; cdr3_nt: TGTGCCTGGAGTGCAGGGGGATCGGATCCTATAGCCAAAAACATTCAGTACTTC
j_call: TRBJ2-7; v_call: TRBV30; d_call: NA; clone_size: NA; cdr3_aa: CACEDTYEQYF; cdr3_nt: TGTGCCTGCGAGGACACCTACGAGCAGTACTTC
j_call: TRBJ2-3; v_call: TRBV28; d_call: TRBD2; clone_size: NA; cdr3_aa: CASRSTSGKSTDTQYF; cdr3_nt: TGTGCCAGCAGGTCAACTAGCGGGAAAAGCACAGATACGCAGTATTTT
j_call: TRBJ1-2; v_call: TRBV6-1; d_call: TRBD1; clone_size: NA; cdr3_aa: CASYPPFGQGGGYTF; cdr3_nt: TGTGCCAGCTACCCTCCCTTCGGACAGGGAGGTGGCTACACCTTC